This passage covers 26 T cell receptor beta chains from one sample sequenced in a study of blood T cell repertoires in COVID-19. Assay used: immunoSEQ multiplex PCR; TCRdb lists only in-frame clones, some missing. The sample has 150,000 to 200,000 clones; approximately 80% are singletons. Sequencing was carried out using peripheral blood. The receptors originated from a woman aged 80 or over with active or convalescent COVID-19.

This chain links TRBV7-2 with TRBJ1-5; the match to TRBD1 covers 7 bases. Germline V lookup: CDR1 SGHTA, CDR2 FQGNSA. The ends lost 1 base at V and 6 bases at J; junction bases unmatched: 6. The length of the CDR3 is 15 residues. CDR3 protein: CASSLVEGAGQPQHF. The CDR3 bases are TGTGCCAGCAGCTTAGTTGAGGGGGCAGGTCAGCCCCAGCATTTT.

The DNA of the CDR3 is TGCAGTGCTAGGGCAGCCTACGAGCAGTACTTC. This sequence encodes CSARAAYEQYF. The chain couples TRBV20-1 to TRBJ2-7; D remains ambiguous. Trimming removed 3 bases at V and 2 bases at J, with 5 bases between. Germline CDR1 DFQATT, CDR2 SNEGSKA (reference sequence). The CDR3 is made up of 11 amino acids.

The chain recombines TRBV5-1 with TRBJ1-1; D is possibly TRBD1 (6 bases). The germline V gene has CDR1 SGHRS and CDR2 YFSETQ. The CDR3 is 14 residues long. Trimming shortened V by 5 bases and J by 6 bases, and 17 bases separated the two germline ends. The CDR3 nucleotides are TGCGCCAGCAGTCTGGGACAAACACCCCCTGAAGCTTTCTTT. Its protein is CASSLGQTPPEAFF.

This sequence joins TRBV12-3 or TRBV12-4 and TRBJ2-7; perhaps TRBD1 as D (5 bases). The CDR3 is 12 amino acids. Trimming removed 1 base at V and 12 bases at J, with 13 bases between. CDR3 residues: CASSLEGLRLYF. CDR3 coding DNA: TGTGCCAGCAGTTTAGAGGGGCTACGCCTGTACTTC.

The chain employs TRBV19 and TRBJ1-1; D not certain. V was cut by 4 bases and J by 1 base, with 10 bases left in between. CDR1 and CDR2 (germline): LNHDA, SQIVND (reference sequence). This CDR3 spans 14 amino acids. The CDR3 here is CASSKNRANTEAFF. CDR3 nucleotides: TGTGCCAGTAGTAAGAACAGAGCGAACACTGAAGCTTTCTTT. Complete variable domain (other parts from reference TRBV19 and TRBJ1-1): DGGITQSPKYLFRKEGQNVTLSCEQNLNHDAMYWYRQDPGQGLRLIYYSQIVNDFQKGDIAEGYSVSREKKESFPLTVTSAQKNPTAFYLCASSKNRANTEAFFGQGTRLTVV.

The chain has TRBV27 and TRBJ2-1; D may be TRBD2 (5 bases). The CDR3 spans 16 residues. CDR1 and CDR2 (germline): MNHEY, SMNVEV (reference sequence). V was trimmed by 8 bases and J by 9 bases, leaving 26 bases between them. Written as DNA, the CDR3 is TGTGCCAGCGCCGGAGCAAGATTAGCGTCCGGCATTGAGCAGTTCTTC. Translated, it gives CASAGARLASGIEQFF.

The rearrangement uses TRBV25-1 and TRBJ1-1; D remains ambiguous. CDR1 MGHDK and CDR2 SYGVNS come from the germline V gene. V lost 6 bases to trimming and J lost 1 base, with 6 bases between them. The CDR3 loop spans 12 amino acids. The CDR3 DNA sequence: TGTGCCAGCAGAGGAGCGAACACTGAAGCTTTCTTT. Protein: CASRGANTEAFF.

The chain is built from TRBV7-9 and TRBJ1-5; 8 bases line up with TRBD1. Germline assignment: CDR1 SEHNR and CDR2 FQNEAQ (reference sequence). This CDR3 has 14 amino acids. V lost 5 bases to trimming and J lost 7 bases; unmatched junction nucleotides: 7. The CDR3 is CASSPQTGVQPQHF. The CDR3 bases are TGTGCCAGCAGCCCGCAGACAGGGGTGCAGCCCCAGCATTTT.

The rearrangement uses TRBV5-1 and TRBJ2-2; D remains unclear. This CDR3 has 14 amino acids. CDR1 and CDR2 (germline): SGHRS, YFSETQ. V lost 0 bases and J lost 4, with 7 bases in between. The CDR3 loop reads CASSLVSVTGELFF. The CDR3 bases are TGCGCCAGCAGCTTGGTTTCAGTCACCGGGGAGCTGTTTTTT. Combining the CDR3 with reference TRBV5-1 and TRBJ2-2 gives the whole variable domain KAGVTQTPRYLIKTRGQQVTLSCSPISGHRSVSWYQQTPGQGLQFLFEYFSETQRNKGNFPGRFSGRQFSNSRSEMNVSTLELGDSALYLCASSLVSVTGELFFGEGSRLTVL.

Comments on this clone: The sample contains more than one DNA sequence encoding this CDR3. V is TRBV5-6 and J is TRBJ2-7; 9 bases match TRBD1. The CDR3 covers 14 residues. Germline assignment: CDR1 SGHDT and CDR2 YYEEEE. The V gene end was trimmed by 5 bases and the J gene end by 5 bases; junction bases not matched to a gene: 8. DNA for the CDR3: TGTGCCAGCAGTTATGGGACAGGGACGGACGAGCAGTACTTC. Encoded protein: CASSYGTGTDEQYF.

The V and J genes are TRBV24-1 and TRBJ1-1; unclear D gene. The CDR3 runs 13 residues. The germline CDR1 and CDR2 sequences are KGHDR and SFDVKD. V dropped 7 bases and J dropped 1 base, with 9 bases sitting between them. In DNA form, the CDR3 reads TGTGCCACCAGGGAGGACGGGAACACTGAAGCTTTCTTT. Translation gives CATREDGNTEAFF.

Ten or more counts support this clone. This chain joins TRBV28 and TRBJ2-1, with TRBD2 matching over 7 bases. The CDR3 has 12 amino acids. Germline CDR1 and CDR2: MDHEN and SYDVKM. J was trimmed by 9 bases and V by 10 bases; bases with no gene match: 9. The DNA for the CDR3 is TGTGCCACCAATAGACTAGCCTTTGAGCAGTTCTTC. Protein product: CATNRLAFEQFF.

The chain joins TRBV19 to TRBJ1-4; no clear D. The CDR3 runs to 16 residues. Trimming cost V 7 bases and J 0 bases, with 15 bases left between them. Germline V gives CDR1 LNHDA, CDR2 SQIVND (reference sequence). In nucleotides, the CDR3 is TGTGCCAGTACCTCAAGGCCCCAGGCAACTAATGAAAAACTGTTTTTT. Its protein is CASTSRPQATNEKLFF.

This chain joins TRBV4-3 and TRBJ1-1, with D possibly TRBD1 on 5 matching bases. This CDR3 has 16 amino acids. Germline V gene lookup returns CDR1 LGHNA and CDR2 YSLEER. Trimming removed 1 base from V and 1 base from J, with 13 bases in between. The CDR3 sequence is CASSQALSQGNTEAFF. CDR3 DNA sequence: TGCGCCAGCAGCCAAGCCCTAAGTCAGGGGAACACTGAAGCTTTCTTT.

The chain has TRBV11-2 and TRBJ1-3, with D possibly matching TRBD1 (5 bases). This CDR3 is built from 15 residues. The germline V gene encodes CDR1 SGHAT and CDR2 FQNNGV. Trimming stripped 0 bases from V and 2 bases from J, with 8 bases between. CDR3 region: CASSLDRATGNTIYF. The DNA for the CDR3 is TGTGCCAGCAGCTTAGACAGGGCCACTGGAAACACCATATATTTT.

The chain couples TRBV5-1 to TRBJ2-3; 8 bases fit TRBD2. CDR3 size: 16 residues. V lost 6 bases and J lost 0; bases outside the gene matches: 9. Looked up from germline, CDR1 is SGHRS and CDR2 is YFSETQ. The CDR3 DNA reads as TGCGCCAGCACGGGGGGGACCTATTCTAGCACAGATACGCAGTATTTT. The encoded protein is CASTGGTYSSTDTQYF.

The CDR3: CASLDRGRIRGYTF. The CDR3 DNA reads as TGTGCCAGCCTCGACAGGGGGCGGATACGGGGCTACACCTTC. This sequence joins TRBV19 and TRBJ1-2; TRBD1 aligns across 10 bases. This CDR3 spans 14 amino acids. Germline V CDR1 and CDR2: LNHDA, SQIVND (reference sequence). J was trimmed by 8 bases and V by 9 bases; bases with no gene match: 12.

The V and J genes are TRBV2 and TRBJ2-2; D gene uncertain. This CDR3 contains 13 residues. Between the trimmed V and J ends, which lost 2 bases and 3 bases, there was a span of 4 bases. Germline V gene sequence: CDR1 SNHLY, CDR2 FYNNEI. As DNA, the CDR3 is TGTGCCAGCAGTGAACAGGACACCGGGGAGCTGTTTTTT. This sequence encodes CASSEQDTGELFF. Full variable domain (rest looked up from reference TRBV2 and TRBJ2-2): EPEVTQTPSHQVTQMGQEVILRCVPISNHLYFYWYRQILGQKVEFLVSFYNNEISEKSEIFDDQFSVERPDGSNFTLKIRSTKLEDSAMYFCASSEQDTGELFFGEGSRLTVL.

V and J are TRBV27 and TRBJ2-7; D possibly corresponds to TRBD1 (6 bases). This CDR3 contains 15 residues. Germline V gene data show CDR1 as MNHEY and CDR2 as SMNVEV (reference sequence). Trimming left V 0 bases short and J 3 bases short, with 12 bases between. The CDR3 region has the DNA TGTGCCAGCAGTTTATCAGGGGGTAAGGGCTACGAGCAGTACTTC. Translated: CASSLSGGKGYEQYF.

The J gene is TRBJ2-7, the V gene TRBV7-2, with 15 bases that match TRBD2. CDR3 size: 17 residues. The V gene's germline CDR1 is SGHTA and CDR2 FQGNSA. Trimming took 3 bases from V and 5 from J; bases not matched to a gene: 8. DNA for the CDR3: TGTGCCAGCAGCTTGTGGACTAGCGGGGGGGCGAAACACGAGCAGTACTTC. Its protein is CASSLWTSGGAKHEQYF.

For the CDR3, the DNA is TGTGCCAGCAGGCCTGGACAGGGGATGAACTATGGCTACACCTTC. Translation gives CASRPGQGMNYGYTF. The rearrangement joins TRBV27 to TRBJ1-2, with 9 bases matching TRBD1. The CDR3 extends over 15 amino acids. Trimming at V came to 6 bases and at J to 2 bases, leaving 7 bases not matched to a gene. The germline gives CDR1 MNHEY, CDR2 SMNVEV (reference sequence).

The CDR3 nucleotides read TGTGCCAGCAGTTTGGGACAACCCCATGAAGCTTTCTTT. It is translated as CASSLGQPHEAFF. The gene calls are TRBV6-2 or TRBV6-3 and TRBJ1-1; a weak D match, TRBD1 (6 bases). Trimming took off 4 bases at V and 7 bases at J, with 13 bases between the two ends. Germline CDR1 and CDR2: MNHEY and SVGEGT. The CDR3 spans 13 residues.

The CDR3 here is CASSWGQQETQYF. CDR3 in DNA: TGTGCCAGCAGTTGGGGACAGCAAGAGACCCAGTACTTC. The V and J genes are TRBV12-3 or TRBV12-4 and TRBJ2-5; TRBD1 matches at 7 bases. The CDR3 length is 13 residues. The trim removed 4 bases at V and 2 bases at J, leaving 1 base unmatched.

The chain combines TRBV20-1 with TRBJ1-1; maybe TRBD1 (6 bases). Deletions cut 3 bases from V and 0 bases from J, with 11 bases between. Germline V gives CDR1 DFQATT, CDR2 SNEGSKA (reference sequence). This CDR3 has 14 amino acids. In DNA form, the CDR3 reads TGCAGTGCTAGTAGGGGGACGATGAACACTGAAGCTTTCTTT. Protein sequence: CSASRGTMNTEAFF.

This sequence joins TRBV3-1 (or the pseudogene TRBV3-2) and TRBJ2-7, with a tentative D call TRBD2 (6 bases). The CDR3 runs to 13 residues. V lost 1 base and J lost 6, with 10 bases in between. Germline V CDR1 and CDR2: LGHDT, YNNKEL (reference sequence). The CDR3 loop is CASSQGTGGEQYF. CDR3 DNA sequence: TGTGCCAGCAGCCAAGGTACCGGGGGCGAGCAGTACTTC.

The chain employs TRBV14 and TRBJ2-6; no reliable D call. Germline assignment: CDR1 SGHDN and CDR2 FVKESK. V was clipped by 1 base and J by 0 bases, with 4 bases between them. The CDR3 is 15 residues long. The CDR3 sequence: CASSQVGSGANVLTF. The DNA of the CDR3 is TGTGCCAGCAGCCAAGTCGGCTCTGGGGCCAACGTCCTGACTTTC.